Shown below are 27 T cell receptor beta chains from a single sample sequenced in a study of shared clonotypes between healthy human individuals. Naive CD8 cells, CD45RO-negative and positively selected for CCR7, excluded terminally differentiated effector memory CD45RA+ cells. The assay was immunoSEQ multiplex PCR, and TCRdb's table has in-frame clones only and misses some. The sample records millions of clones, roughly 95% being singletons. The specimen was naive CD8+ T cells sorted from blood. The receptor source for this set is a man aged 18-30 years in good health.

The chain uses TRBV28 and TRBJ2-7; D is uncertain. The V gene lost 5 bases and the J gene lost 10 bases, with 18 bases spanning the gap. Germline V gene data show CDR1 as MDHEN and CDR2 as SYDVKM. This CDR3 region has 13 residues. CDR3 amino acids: CASSDRARLSQYF. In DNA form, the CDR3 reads TGTGCCAGCAGTGACCGGGCCAGGTTGTCCCAGTACTTC.

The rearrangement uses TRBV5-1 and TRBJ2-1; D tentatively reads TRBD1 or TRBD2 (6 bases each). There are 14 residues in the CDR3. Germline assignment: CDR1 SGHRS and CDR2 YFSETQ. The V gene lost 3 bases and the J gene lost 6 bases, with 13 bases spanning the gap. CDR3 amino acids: CASSSEGGINEQFF. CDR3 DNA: TGCGCCAGCAGCTCCGAGGGGGGAATCAATGAGCAGTTCTTC.

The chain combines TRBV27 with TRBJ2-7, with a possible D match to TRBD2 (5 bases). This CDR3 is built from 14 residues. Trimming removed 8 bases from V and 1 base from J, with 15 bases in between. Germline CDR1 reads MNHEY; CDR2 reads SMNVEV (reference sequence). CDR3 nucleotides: TGTGCCAGCTCCGACGGGGAGACTTCCTACGAGCAGTACTTC. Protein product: CASSDGETSYEQYF.

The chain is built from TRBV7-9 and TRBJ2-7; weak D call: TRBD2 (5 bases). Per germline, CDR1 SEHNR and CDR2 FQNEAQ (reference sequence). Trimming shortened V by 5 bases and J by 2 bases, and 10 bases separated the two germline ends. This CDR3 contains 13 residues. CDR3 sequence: CASSNPGTYEQYF. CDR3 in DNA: TGTGCCAGCAGCAATCCCGGGACCTACGAGCAGTACTTC.

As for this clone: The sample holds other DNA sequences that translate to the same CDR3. The CDR3 DNA reads TGCAGCGTTGAGAGTGATACCAACTATGGCTACACCTTC. As protein: CSVESDTNYGYTF. The gene calls are TRBV29-1 and TRBJ1-2; D not certain. The V gene's germline CDR1 is SQVTM and CDR2 ANQGSEA. Trimming cost V 3 bases and J 2 bases, with 10 bases left between them. This CDR3 is built from 13 residues.

In DNA form, the CDR3 reads TGCGCCAGCAGCCAAGGGGCCGGGACAGCATATGGGGGTTCACCCCTCCACTTT. Protein: CASSQGAGTAYGGSPLHF. The chain recombines TRBV4-3 with TRBJ1-6, with 7 bases matching TRBD1. V trimming: 1 base; J trimming: 9 bases; junction bases outside the gene matches: 15. In germline, CDR1 is LGHNA, CDR2 YSLEER. CDR3 length: 18 residues.

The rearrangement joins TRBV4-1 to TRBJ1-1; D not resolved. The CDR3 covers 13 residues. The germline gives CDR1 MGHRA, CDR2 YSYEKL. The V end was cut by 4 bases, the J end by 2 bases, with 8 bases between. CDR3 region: CASSPYLNTEAFF. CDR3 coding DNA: TGCGCCAGCAGCCCTTACCTAAACACTGAAGCTTTCTTT.

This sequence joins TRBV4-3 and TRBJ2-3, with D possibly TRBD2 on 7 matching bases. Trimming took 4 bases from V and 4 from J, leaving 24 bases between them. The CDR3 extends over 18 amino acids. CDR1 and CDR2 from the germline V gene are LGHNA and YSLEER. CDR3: CASSPGPGGRERADTQYF. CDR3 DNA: TGCGCCAGCAGCCCGGGCCCGGGGGGCAGGGAACGGGCAGATACGCAGTATTTT.

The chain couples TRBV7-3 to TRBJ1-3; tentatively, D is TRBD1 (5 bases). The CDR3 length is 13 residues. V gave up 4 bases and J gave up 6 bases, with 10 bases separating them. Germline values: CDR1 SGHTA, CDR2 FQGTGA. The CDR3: CASSSGLENTIYF. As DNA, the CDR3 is TGTGCCAGCAGCTCGGGACTTGAAAACACCATATATTTT.

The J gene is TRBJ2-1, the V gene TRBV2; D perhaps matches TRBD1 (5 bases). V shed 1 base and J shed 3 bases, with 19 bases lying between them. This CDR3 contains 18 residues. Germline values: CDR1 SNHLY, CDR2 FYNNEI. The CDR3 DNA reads TGTGCCAGCAGTGAAGGGTGGCCTCAGGGCGCGCTCTACAATGAGCAGTTCTTC. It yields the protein CASSEGWPQGALYNEQFF.

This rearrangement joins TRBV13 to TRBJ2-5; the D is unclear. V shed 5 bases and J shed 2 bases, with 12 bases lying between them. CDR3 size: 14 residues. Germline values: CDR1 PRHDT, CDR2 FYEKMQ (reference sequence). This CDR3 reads CASSALGIQETQYF. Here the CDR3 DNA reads TGTGCCAGCAGCGCCTTGGGGATACAAGAGACCCAGTACTTC.

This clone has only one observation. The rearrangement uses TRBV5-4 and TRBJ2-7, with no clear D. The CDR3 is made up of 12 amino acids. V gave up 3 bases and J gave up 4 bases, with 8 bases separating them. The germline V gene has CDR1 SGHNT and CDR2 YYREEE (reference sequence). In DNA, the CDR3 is TGTGCCAGCAGCTCGAGTGGATACGAGCAGTACTTC. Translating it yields CASSSSGYEQYF. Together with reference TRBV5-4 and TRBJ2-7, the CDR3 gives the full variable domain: ETGVTQSPTHLIKTRGQQVTLRCSSQSGHNTVSWYQQALGQGPQFIFQYYREEENGRGNFPPRFSGLQFPNYSSELNVNALELDDSALYLCASSSSGYEQYFGPGTRLTVT.

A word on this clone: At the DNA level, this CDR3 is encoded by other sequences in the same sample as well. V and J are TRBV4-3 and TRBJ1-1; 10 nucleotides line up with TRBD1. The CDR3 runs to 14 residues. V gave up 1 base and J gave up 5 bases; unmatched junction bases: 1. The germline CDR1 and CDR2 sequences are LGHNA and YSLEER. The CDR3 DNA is TGCGCCAGCAGCCAAGGACAGGGGGCTACTGAAGCTTTCTTT. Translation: CASSQGQGATEAFF.

The CDR3, as DNA: TGCGCCAGCAGCCAAGAGGCTCCAACTACCCCTGTAAATGAGCAGTTCTTC. Translated: CASSQEAPTTPVNEQFF. The rearrangement joins TRBV4-1 to TRBJ2-1; D gene unclear. This CDR3 region has 17 residues. In germline, CDR1 is MGHRA, CDR2 YSYEKL. V gave up 0 bases and J gave up 7 bases, with 19 bases separating them.

The CDR3: CSATGNEQYF. Written as DNA, the CDR3 is TGCAGCGCGACAGGGAACGAGCAGTACTTC. This chain joins TRBV29-1 and TRBJ2-7, with 7 bases fitting TRBD1. CDR1 and CDR2 (germline): SQVTM, ANQGSEA. The CDR3 extends over 10 amino acids. J gave up 5 bases and V 7 bases, and 2 bases lay outside the gene matches.

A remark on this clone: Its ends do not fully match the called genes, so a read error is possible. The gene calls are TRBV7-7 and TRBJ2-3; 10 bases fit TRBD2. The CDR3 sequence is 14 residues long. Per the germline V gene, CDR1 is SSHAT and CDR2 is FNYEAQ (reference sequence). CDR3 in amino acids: CASSLTSGADTQYF. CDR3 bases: TGTGCTAGCAGCTTAACTAGCGGGGCAGATACGCAGTATTTT.

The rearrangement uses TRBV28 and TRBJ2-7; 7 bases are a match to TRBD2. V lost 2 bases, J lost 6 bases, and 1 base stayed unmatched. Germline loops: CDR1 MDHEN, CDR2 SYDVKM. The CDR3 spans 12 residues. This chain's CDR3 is CASSLREGEQYF. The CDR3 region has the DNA TGTGCCAGCAGTTTAAGGGAGGGCGAGCAGTACTTC.

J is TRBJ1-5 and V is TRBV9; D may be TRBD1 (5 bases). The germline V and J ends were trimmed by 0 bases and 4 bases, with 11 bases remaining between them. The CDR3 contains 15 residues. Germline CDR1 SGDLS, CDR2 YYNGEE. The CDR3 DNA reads TGTGCCAGCAGCGTAGACGGGACCCCGAATCAGCCCCAGCATTTT. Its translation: CASSVDGTPNQPQHF.

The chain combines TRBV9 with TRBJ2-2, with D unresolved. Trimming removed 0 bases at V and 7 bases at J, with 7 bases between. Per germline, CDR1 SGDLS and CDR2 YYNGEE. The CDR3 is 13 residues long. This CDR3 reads CASSVDALGELFF. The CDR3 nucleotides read TGTGCCAGCAGCGTAGATGCCCTCGGGGAGCTGTTTTTT.

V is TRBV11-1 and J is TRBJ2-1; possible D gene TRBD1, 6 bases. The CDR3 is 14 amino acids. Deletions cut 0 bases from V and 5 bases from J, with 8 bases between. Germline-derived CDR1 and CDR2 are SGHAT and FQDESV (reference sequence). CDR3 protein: CASSLATGNNEQFF. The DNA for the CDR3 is TGTGCCAGCAGCTTAGCGACAGGAAACAATGAGCAGTTCTTC.

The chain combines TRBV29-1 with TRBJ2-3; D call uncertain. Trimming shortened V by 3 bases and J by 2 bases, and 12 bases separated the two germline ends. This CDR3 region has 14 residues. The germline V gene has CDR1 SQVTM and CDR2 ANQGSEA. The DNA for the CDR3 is TGCAGCGTTGATCTAAACACATACACAGATACGCAGTATTTT. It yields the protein CSVDLNTYTDTQYF.

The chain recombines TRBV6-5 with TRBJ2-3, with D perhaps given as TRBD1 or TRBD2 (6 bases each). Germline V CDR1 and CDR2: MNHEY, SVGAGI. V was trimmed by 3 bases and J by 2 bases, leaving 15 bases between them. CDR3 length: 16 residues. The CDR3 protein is CASSYSPSGATDTQYF. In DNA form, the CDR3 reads TGTGCCAGCAGTTATTCCCCGTCGGGGGCCACAGATACGCAGTATTTT.

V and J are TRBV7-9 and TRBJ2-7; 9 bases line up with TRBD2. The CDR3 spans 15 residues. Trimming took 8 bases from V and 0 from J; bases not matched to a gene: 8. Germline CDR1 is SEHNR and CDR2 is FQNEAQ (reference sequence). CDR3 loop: CASGVLAGDSYEQYF. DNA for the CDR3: TGTGCCAGCGGTGTACTAGCGGGCGACTCCTACGAGCAGTACTTC. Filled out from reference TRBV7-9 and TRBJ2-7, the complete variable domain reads DTGVSQNPRHKITKRGQNVTFRCDPISEHNRLYWYRQTLGQGPEFLTYFQNEAQLEKSRLLSDRFSAERPKGSFSTLEIQRTEQGDSAMYLCASGVLAGDSYEQYFGPGTRLTVT.

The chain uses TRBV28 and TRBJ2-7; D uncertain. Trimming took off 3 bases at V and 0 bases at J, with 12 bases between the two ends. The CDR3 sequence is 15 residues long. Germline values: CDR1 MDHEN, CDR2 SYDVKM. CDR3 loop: CASSFPRSASYEQYF. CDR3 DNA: TGTGCCAGCAGTTTCCCCCGGTCAGCCTCCTACGAGCAGTACTTC.

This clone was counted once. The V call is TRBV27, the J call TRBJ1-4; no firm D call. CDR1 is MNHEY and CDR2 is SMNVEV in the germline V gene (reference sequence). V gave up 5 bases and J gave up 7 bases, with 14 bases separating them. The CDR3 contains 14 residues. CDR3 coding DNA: TGTGCCAGCAGTCCAGACCCGGAGGGTGAAAAACTGTTTTTT. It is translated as CASSPDPEGEKLFF.

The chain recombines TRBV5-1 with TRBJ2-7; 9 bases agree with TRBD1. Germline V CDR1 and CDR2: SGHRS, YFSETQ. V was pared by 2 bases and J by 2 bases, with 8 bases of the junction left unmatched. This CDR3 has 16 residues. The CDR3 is CASSLDSRQGAYEQYF. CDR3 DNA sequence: TGCGCCAGCAGCTTAGATTCGAGACAGGGGGCCTACGAGCAGTACTTC.

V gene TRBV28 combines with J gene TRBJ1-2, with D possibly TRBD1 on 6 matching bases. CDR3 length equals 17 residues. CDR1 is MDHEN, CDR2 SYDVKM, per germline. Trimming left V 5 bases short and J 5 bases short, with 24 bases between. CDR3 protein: CASSTRQEYTLNYGYTF. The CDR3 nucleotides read TGTGCCAGCAGTACTAGACAGGAGTACACTCTTAATTATGGCTACACCTTC.